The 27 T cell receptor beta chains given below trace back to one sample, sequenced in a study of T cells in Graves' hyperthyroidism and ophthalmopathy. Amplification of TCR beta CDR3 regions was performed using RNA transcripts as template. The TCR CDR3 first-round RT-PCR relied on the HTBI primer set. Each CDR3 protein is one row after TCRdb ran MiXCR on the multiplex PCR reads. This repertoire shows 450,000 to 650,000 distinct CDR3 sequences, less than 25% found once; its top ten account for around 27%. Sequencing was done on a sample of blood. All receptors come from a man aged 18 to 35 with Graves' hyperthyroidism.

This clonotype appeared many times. This CDR3 is CASSLLRWETQYF. In nucleotides, the CDR3 is TGTGCCAGCAGCCTCCTGCGTTGGGAGACCCAGTACTTC. J is TRBJ2-5 and V is TRBV12-3 or TRBV12-4; no firm D call. V dropped 6 bases and J dropped 5 bases, with 13 bases sitting between them. The CDR3 has 13 amino acids.

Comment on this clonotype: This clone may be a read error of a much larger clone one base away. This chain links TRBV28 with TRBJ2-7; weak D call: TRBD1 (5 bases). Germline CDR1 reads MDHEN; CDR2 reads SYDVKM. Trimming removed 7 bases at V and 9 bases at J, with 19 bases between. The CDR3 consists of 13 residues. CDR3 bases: TGTGCCAGCACCAAATGGTCAGGGCCTGGGCAGTACTTC. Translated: CASTKWSGPGQYF.

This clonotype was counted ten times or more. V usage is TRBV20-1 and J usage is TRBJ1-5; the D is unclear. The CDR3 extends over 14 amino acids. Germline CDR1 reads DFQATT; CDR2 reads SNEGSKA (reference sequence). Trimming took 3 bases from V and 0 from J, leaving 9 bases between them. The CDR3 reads CSARRADSNQPQHF. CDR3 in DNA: TGCAGTGCTAGGAGGGCGGATAGCAATCAGCCCCAGCATTTT.

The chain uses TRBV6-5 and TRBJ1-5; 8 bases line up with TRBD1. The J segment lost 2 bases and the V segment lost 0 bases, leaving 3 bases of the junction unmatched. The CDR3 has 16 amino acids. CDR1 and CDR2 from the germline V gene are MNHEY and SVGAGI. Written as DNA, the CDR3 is TGTGCCAGCAGTTACTCGAGGGGACAGGGCAATCAGCCCCAGCATTTT. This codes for CASSYSRGQGNQPQHF.

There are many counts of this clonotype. The CDR3 region has the DNA TGTGCCACCAGCAGAGAACTAGCCAAAAACATTCAGTACTTC. This codes for CATSRELAKNIQYF. This rearrangement joins TRBV15 to TRBJ2-4; D uncertain. The CDR3 is 14 amino acids. V was shortened by 0 bases and J by 0 bases, with 3 bases between the two germline ends. Germline V gene sequence: CDR1 LNHNV, CDR2 YYDKDF (reference sequence).

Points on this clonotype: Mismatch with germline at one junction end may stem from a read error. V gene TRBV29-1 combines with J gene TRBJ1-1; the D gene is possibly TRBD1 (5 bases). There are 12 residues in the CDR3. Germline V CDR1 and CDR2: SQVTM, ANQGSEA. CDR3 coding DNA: TGCAGCGTCGAAGGAGGTGGGGCTGGAGCTTTCTTT. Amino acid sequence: CSVEGGGAGAFF.

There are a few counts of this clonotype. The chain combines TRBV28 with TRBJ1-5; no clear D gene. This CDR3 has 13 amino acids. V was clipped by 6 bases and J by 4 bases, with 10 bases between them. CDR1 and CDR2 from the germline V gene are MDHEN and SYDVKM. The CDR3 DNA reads TGTGCCAGCAGAAGAAGCGGTAATCAGCCCCAGCATTTT. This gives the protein CASRRSGNQPQHF.

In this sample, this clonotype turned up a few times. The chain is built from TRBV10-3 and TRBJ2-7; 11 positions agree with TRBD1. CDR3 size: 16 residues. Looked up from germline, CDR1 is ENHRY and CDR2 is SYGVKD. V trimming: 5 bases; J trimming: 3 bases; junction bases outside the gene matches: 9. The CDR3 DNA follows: TGTGCCATCAGTTGGGACGCCGGGACAGGGGGCTACGAGCAGTACTTC. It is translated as CAISWDAGTGGYEQYF.

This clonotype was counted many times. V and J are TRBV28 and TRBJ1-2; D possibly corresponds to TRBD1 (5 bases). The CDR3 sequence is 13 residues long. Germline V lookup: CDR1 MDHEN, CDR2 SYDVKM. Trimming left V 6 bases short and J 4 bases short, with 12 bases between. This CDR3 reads CASRGREPYGYTF. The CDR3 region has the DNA TGTGCCAGCAGGGGCAGGGAACCCTATGGCTACACCTTC.

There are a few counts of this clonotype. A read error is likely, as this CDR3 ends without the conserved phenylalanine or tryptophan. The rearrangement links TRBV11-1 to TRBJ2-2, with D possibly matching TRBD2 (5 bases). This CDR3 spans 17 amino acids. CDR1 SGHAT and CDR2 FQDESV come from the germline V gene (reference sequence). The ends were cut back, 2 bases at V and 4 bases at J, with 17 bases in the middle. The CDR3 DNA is TGTGCCAGCAGCTTAATGGGGAGAAGGATGGGCACCGGGGAGCTGTTTTTG. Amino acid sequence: CASSLMGRRMGTGELFL.

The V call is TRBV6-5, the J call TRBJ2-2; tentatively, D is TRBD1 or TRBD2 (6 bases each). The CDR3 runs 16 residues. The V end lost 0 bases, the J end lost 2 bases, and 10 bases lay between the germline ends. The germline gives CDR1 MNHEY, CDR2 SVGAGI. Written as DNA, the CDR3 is TGTGCCAGCAGTTACTCGAGGGGGGCTAACACCGGGGAGCTGTTTTTT. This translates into CASSYSRGANTGELFF.

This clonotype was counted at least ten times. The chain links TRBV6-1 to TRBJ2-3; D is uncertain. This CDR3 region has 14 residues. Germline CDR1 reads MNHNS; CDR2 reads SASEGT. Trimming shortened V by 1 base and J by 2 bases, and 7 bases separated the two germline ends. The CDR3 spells CASSEGAATDTQYF. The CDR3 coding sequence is TGTGCCAGCAGTGAAGGAGCCGCCACAGATACGCAGTATTTT.

CDR3 DNA: TGTGCCAGCAGCGTCACAGGGGCGGGGATTCAGTACTTC. As protein: CASSVTGAGIQYF. The chain couples TRBV6-1 to TRBJ2-4, with D perhaps matching TRBD1 (7 bases). There are 13 residues in the CDR3. Between the trimmed V and J ends, which lost 6 bases and 10 bases, there was a span of 16 bases. Germline V gene lookup returns CDR1 MNHNS and CDR2 SASEGT.

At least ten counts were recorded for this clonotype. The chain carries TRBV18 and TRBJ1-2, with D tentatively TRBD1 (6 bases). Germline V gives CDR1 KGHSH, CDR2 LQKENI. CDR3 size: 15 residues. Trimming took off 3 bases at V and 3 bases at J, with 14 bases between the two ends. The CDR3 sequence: CASSPFTGTDYGYTF. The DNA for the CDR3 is TGTGCCAGCTCACCCTTCACAGGGACGGACTATGGCTACACCTTC. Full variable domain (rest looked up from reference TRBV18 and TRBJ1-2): NAGVMQNPRHLVRRRGQEARLRCSPMKGHSHVYWYRQLPEEGLKFMVYLQKENIIDESGMPKERFSAEFPKEGPSILRIQQVVRGDSAAYFCASSPFTGTDYGYTFGSGTRLTVV.

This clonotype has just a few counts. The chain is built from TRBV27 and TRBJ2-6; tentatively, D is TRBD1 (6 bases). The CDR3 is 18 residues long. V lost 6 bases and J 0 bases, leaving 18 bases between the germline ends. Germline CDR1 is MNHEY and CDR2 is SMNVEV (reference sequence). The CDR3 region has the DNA TGTGCCAGCAGCCTCTCGGGACACGCAAGCTCTGGGGCCAACGTCCTGACTTTC. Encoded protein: CASSLSGHASSGANVLTF.

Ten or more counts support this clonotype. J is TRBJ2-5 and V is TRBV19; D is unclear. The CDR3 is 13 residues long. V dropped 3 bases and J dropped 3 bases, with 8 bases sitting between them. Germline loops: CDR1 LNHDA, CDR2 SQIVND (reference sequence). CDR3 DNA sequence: TGTGCCAGTAGTATTTGGGGTGAAGAGACCCAGTACTTC. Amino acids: CASSIWGEETQYF. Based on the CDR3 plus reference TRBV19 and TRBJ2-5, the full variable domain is DGGITQSPKYLFRKEGQNVTLSCEQNLNHDAMYWYRQDPGQGLRLIYYSQIVNDFQKGDIAEGYSVSREKKESFPLTVTSAQKNPTAFYLCASSIWGEETQYFGPGTRLLVL.

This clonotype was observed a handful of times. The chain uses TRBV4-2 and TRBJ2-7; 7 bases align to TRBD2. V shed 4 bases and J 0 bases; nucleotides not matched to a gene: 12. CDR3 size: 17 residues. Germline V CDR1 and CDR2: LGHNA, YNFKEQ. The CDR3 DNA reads TGTGCCAGCAGCCCTGGCCGGCAGGGACTAATCTCCTACGAGCAGTACTTC. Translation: CASSPGRQGLISYEQYF.

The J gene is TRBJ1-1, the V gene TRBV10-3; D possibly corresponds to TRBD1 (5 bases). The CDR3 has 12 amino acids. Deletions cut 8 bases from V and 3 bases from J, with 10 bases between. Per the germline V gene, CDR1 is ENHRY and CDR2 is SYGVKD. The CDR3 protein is CAIWGGDTEAFF. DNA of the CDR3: TGTGCCATCTGGGGGGGGGACACTGAAGCTTTCTTT.

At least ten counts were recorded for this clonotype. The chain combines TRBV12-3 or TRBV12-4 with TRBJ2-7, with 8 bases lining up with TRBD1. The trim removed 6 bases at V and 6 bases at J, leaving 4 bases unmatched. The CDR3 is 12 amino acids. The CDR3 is CASSPDRGEQYF. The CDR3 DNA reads TGTGCCAGCAGCCCTGACAGGGGCGAGCAGTACTTC.

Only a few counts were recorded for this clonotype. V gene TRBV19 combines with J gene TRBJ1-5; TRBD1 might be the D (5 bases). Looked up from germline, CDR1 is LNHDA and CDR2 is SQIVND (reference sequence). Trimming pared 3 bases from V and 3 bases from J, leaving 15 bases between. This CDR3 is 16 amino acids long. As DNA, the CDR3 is TGTGCCAGTAGTATTTACGGGACCGTCCTCAATCAGCCCCAGCATTTT. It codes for CASSIYGTVLNQPQHF.

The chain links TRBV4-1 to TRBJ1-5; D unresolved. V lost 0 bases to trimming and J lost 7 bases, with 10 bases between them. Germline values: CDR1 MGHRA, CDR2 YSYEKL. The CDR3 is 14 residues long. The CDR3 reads CASSQDKRLQPQHF. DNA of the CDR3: TGCGCCAGCAGCCAAGACAAGCGTCTCCAGCCCCAGCATTTT.

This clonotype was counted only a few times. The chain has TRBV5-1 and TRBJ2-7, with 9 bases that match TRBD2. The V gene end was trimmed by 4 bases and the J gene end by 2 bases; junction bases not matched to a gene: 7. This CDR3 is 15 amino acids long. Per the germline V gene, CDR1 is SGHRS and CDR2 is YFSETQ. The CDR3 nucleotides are TGCGCCAGCAGCCCCCCTAGCGGGGCACCCTACGAGCAGTACTTC. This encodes CASSPPSGAPYEQYF.

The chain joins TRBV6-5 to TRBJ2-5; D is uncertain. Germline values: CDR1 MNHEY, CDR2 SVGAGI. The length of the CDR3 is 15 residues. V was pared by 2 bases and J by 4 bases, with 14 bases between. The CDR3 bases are TGTGCCAGCAGTTACAGGTTTTGGGAACGAGAGACCCAGTACTTC. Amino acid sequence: CASSYRFWERETQYF.

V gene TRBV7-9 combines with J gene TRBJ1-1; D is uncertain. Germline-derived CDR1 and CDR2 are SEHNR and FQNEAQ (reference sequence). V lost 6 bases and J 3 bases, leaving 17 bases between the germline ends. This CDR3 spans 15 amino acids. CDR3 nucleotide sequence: TGTGCCAGCAGTGTAGTAGTACTCTCGTACACTGAAGCTTTCTTT. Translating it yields CASSVVVLSYTEAFF.

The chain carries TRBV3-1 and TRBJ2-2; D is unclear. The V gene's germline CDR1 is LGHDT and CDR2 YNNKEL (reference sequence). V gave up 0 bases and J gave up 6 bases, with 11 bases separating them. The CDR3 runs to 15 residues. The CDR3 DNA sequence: TGTGCCAGCAGCCAAGATCCGTGGGTAGCCGGGGAGCTGTTTTTT. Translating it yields CASSQDPWVAGELFF.

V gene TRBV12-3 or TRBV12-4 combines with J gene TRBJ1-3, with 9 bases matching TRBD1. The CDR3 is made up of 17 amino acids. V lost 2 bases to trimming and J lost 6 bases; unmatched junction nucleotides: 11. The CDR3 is CASSLSPGTGRSNTIYF. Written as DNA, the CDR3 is TGTGCCAGCAGTTTATCACCCGGGACAGGGAGATCAAACACCATATATTTT.

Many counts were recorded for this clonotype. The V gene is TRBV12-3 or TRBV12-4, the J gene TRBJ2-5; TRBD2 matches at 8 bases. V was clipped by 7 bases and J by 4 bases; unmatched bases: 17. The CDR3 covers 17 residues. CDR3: CASTGGAGVVEGETQYF. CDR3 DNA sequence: TGTGCCAGCACCGGGGGGGCCGGGGTAGTTGAAGGAGAGACCCAGTACTTC.